These 19 T cell receptor beta chains were sequenced from one sample in a study of identical twins. MiXCR was run by TCRdb on the 5' RACE reads, yielding one entry per CDR3 protein. In the table there are fewer than 500,000 distinct CDR3 sequences, 20% to 25% of which are singletons. This sample was shared with a second study, whose subject was T cells expressing NK-cell markers.

Sequences were obtained from CD4+ T cells sorted from blood. Receptors were obtained from a woman under 30 in good health.

The chain recombines TRBV7-3 with TRBJ2-3, with 9 bases identical to TRBD2. CDR1 and CDR2 from the germline V gene are SGHTA and FQGTGA. After removal of 2 bases from V and 7 bases from J, the junction contained 10 bases not matched to a gene. The CDR3 is 16 residues long. The CDR3 sequence: CASSLRAAGGVNTQYF. CDR3 DNA: TGTGCCAGCAGCTTACGGGCAGCGGGGGGCGTGAATACGCAGTATTTT.

The genes are TRBV5-1 and TRBJ2-3; a weak D match, TRBD2 (6 bases). The V gene lost 3 bases and the J gene lost 4 bases, with 15 bases spanning the gap. This CDR3 is built from 15 residues. From germline, CDR1 is SGHRS and CDR2 YFSETQ. CDR3 in DNA: TGCGCCAGCAGCTCACCACTAGCCGGGGCAGATACGCAGTATTTT. Translating gives CASSSPLAGADTQYF.

This clonotype was seen more than once but under ten times. The chain combines TRBV29-1 with TRBJ2-1; the match to TRBD2 covers 9 bases. Germline V CDR1 and CDR2: SQVTM, ANQGSEA. CDR3 length: 14 amino acids. The CDR3, as DNA: TGCGTTGGTTGGAGCGGGAGGCAGGACAATGAGCAGTTCTTC. Encoded protein: CVGWSGRQDNEQFF.

This clonotype occurred a few times. The chain is built from TRBV4-3 and TRBJ2-7; D is unclear. Germline assignment: CDR1 LGHNA and CDR2 YSLEER. The V and J ends lost 0 bases and 0 bases respectively, with 6 bases between them. This CDR3 contains 14 residues. The CDR3 nucleotides are TGCGCCAGCAGCCAAGAAAGAAGCTCCTACGAGCAGTACTTC. It codes for CASSQERSSYEQYF.

The chain employs TRBV2 and TRBJ2-7, with no clear D. This CDR3 has 11 amino acids. Germline V gene data show CDR1 as SNHLY and CDR2 as FYNNEI. Deletions cut 7 bases from V and 5 bases from J, with 9 bases between. CDR3 nucleotide sequence: TGTGCCAGCACGGCCCCTGACGAGCAGTACTTC. It is translated as CASTAPDEQYF.

This clonotype was recorded a few times. J is TRBJ2-1 and V is TRBV9; TRBD2 matches at 8 bases. V shed 2 bases, J shed 2 bases, and the junction held 3 bases outside the gene matches. The CDR3 totals 15 residues. CDR1 SGDLS and CDR2 YYNGEE come from the germline V gene. The CDR3 loop reads CASSVTSGTYNEQFF. CDR3 coding DNA: TGTGCCAGCAGCGTCACTAGCGGAACCTACAATGAGCAGTTCTTC.

The chain joins TRBV7-3 to TRBJ2-7; a possible D gene is TRBD1 (6 bases). The germline V gene has CDR1 SGHTA and CDR2 FQGTGA. This CDR3 is built from 16 residues. Between the trimmed V and J ends, which lost 5 bases and 4 bases, there was a span of 21 bases. The CDR3 DNA follows: TGTGCCAGCAGCCGAAGTGTGGGGGCGTCCTATTACGAGCAGTACTTC. Its translation is CASSRSVGASYYEQYF.

The V gene is TRBV4-2, the J gene TRBJ2-6; 10 positions match TRBD2. The CDR3 sequence is 19 residues long. Germline trimming cut 0 bases from V and 2 bases from J; bases unmatched to any gene: 7. Germline V gene lookup returns CDR1 LGHNA and CDR2 YNFKEQ. CDR3 sequence reads: CASSQDPTSGVTGANVLTF. CDR3 DNA sequence: TGTGCCAGCAGCCAAGATCCAACTAGCGGGGTAACTGGGGCCAACGTCCTGACTTTC.

Only a few counts were recorded for this clonotype. The chain employs TRBV12-3 or TRBV12-4 and TRBJ2-7; possibly TRBD2 for D (6 bases). Trimming removed 10 bases from V and 2 bases from J, with 18 bases in between. The CDR3 is made up of 14 amino acids. The CDR3 DNA is TGTGCCACCCGGCGAGGAACTAGCACCTACGAGCAGTACTTC. Its translation is CATRRGTSTYEQYF.

V and J are TRBV6-1 and TRBJ2-1; 15 positions match TRBD2. Unmatched junction bases numbered 6, after V lost 6 bases and J lost 9 bases. The CDR3 runs to 15 residues. CDR1 and CDR2 (germline): MNHNS, SASEGT. The CDR3 protein is CASSRTSGGVTEQFF. The DNA of the CDR3 is TGTGCCAGCAGCCGGACTAGCGGGGGGGTTACTGAGCAGTTCTTC.

The chain joins TRBV28 to TRBJ2-5, with 8 positions matching TRBD1. V dropped 2 bases and J dropped 1; count of bases not matched to a gene: 6. This CDR3 spans 16 amino acids. The germline gives CDR1 MDHEN, CDR2 SYDVKM. CDR3 coding DNA: TGTGCCAGCAGTTTAGCAGGGGGCGCGTCCCAAGAGACCCAGTACTTC. The encoded protein is CASSLAGGASQETQYF. The full variable domain, with the rest looked up from reference TRBV28 and TRBJ2-5, is DVKVTQSSRYLVKRTGEKVFLECVQDMDHENMFWYRQDPGLGLRLIYFSYDVKMKEKGDIPEGYSVSREKKERFSLILESASTNQTSMYLCASSLAGGASQETQYFGPGTRLLVL.

The CDR3 region is CASSLDRQRIEFF. The CDR3 DNA sequence: TGTGCCAGCAGCTTGGATCGCCAACGTATAGAGTTCTTC. This chain links TRBV5-6 with TRBJ2-1; D remains ambiguous. Germline values: CDR1 SGHDT, CDR2 YYEEEE. Trimming took 0 bases from V and 14 from J, leaving 15 bases between them. The CDR3 is 13 amino acids.

This chain uses TRBV19 with TRBJ2-1; D is unclear. V lost 5 bases and J 0 bases, leaving 8 bases between the germline ends. CDR3 length: 14 residues. Germline CDR1 and CDR2: LNHDA and SQIVND (reference sequence). Here the CDR3 reads CASSGANSYNEQFF. CDR3 nucleotide sequence: TGTGCCAGTAGTGGAGCAAACTCCTACAATGAGCAGTTCTTC.

The V gene is TRBV11-3, the J gene TRBJ2-5; D unresolved. CDR3 size: 14 residues. V was cut by 1 base and J by 5 bases, with 11 bases left in between. Germline loops: CDR1 SGHNT, CDR2 YENEEA. The CDR3 is CASSLGPRSETQYF. CDR3 bases: TGTGCCAGCAGCTTAGGGCCAAGGTCGGAGACCCAGTACTTC. The full variable domain, its missing parts supplied by reference TRBV11-3 and TRBJ2-5, is EAGVVQSPRYKIIEKKQPVAFWCNPISGHNTLYWYLQNLGQGPELLIRYENEEAVDDSQLPKDRFSAERLKGVDSTLKIQPAELGDSAVYLCASSLGPRSETQYFGPGTRLLVL.

The CDR3 bases are TGCAGTGCCATCGGACGGCGGCAAAACTATGGCTACACCTTC. Translation: CSAIGRRQNYGYTF. V and J are TRBV20-1 and TRBJ1-2, with D unresolved. V was pared by 6 bases and J by 2 bases, with 16 bases between. CDR3 size: 14 residues. CDR1 and CDR2 from the germline V gene are DFQATT and SNEGSKA (reference sequence).

In DNA, the CDR3 is TGTGCCAGCAGCTTCGACAGTCGGGCCAACGTCCTGACTTTC. This translates into CASSFDSRANVLTF. This chain links TRBV7-9 with TRBJ2-6; maybe TRBD1 (5 bases). Trimming removed 3 bases from V and 5 bases from J, with 8 bases in between. The CDR3 loop spans 14 amino acids. CDR1 and CDR2 from the germline V gene are SEHNR and FQNEAQ (reference sequence). Filled out from reference TRBV7-9 and TRBJ2-6, the complete variable domain reads DTGVSQNPRHKITKRGQNVTFRCDPISEHNRLYWYRQTLGQGPEFLTYFQNEAQLEKSRLLSDRFSAERPKGSFSTLEIQRTEQGDSAMYLCASSFDSRANVLTFGAGSRLTVL.

The chain couples TRBV7-9 to TRBJ2-2, with a possible D match to TRBD2 (5 bases). CDR1 and CDR2 from the germline V gene are SEHNR and FQNEAQ (reference sequence). This CDR3 is built from 15 residues. Trimming pared 3 bases from V and 1 base from J, leaving 9 bases between. This chain's CDR3 is CASSLRAVNTGELFF. CDR3 nucleotides: TGTGCCAGCAGCTTGCGGGCCGTGAACACCGGGGAGCTGTTTTTT.

This clonotype occurred a few times. The chain is built from TRBV6-5 and TRBJ2-3, with D tentatively TRBD1 or TRBD2 (5 bases each). This CDR3 spans 13 amino acids. Germline V gene sequence: CDR1 MNHEY, CDR2 SVGAGI. Trimming pared 4 bases from V and 6 bases from J, leaving 11 bases between. CDR3 nucleotide sequence: TGTGCCAGCAGTTCCCATGAGGGGGATACGCAGTATTTT. Encoded protein: CASSSHEGDTQYF.

The rearrangement uses TRBV6-1 and TRBJ2-1, with TRBD2 matching over 13 bases. V was clipped by 7 bases and J by 7 bases; unmatched bases: 10. The CDR3 extends over 16 amino acids. Germline lookup yields CDR1 MNHNS and CDR2 SASEGT. The CDR3 DNA is TGTGCCAGCAAGACTAGCGGGGGGCCTTTGAGGAATGAGCAGTTCTTC. This encodes CASKTSGGPLRNEQFF.